This TCR beta chain was identified in a study of graft-versus-host responses after intestinal transplantation. Overall study findings and caveats: Allografts carried high graft-versus-host to host-versus-graft clonal ratios in patients having graft-donor T cell macrochimerism. Among recipient marrow samples, GvH clones were found; some appeared first in ileum or blood.

As for this clone: Its antigen is not known.

The table came from immunoSEQ multiplex PCR; TCRdb's copy has only in-frame clones and leaves some out. Among 80,000 to 100,000 clones listed, 85% to 90% were seen once. Trimming removed 8 bases from V and 6 bases from J; junction bases left unmatched: 3. CDR3 size: 12 residues. Germline CDR1 is SNHLY and CDR2 is FYNNEI. J is TRBJ2-3 and V is TRBV2; TRBD2 aligns across 9 bases. The sequence derives from a human donor who received an intestinal transplant. Material: unstimulated CD4+ T cells sorted from spleen or lymph node cells, obtained before intestinal transplant. CDR3 amino acids: CASLAGLDTQYF. CDR3 nucleotide sequence: TGTGCCAGCCTAGCGGGATTGGATACGCAGTATTTT.